A single sample gave rise to the 18 T cell receptor beta chains below, sequenced in a study of CD8 T cells in Susac syndrome. Reverse transcription of about 0.45 to 1 ug RNA was performed with random hexamers. Using its own MiXCR run on the immunoSEQ multiplex PCR reads, TCRdb lists one record per CDR3 protein. The sample holds about 300,000 distinct CDR3 sequences; almost 85% are singletons and the top ten take 0.2% to 0.25%. Sequencing was performed on CD8+ T cells from PBMCs. The receptor set was obtained from a human donor with multiple sclerosis.

The rearrangement uses TRBV20-1 and TRBJ2-7; perhaps D is TRBD1 or TRBD2 (6 bases each). The germline gives CDR1 DFQATT, CDR2 SNEGSKA (reference sequence). The CDR3 has 15 amino acids. V was clipped by 0 bases and J by 2 bases, with 14 bases between them. The CDR3 here is CSARDFGGLAYEQYF. CDR3 nucleotides: TGCAGTGCTAGAGATTTCGGGGGCTTGGCCTACGAGCAGTACTTC.

This rearrangement joins TRBV30 to TRBJ1-4, with 10 bases that match TRBD1. Trimming removed 2 bases from V and 5 bases from J; junction bases left unmatched: 5. Germline-derived CDR1 and CDR2 are GTSNPN and SVGIG (reference sequence). The length of the CDR3 is 15 residues. The CDR3 DNA sequence: TGTGCCTGGAGTCTGGGGACAGGGGCGAATGAAAAACTGTTTTTT. Amino acid sequence: CAWSLGTGANEKLFF. The complete variable domain, with remaining parts taken from reference TRBV30 and TRBJ1-4, reads SQTIHQWPATLVQPVGSPLSLECTVEGTSNPNLYWYRQAAGRGLQLLFYSVGIGQISSEVPQNLSASRPQDRQFILSSKKLLLSDSGFYLCAWSLGTGANEKLFFGSGTQLSVL.

This rearrangement joins TRBV29-1 to TRBJ2-7; 10 positions match TRBD2. Germline values: CDR1 SQVTM, CDR2 ANQGSEA. V lost 2 bases, J lost 3 bases, and 1 base stayed unmatched. The CDR3 length is 13 residues. The CDR3 region is CSVESGRDYEQYF. For the CDR3, the DNA is TGCAGCGTTGAAAGCGGGAGGGACTACGAGCAGTACTTC.

This chain joins TRBV7-6 and TRBJ1-5; TRBD1 is a possible D gene (5 bases). The CDR3 covers 16 residues. Germline V lookup: CDR1 SGHVS, CDR2 FNYEAQ. The V end lost 5 bases, the J end lost 0 bases, and 14 bases lay between the germline ends. CDR3 sequence (DNA): TGTGCCAGCAGCCCCTATGGGGGGGATAGCAATCAGCCCCAGCATTTT. Translated, it gives CASSPYGGDSNQPQHF.

A few counts support this clonotype. This sequence joins TRBV13 and TRBJ2-7; no clear D. There are 14 residues in the CDR3. V lost 6 bases to trimming and J lost 3 bases, with 15 bases between them. Germline V gives CDR1 PRHDT, CDR2 FYEKMQ (reference sequence). The CDR3 nucleotides are TGTGCCAGCAGTCAAGGACGTTCCTTCTACGAGCAGTACTTC. Translated: CASSQGRSFYEQYF.

This clonotype was counted a few times. The genes are TRBV5-1 and TRBJ2-7, with D perhaps TRBD1 (5 bases). This CDR3 has 15 amino acids. The germline gives CDR1 SGHRS, CDR2 YFSETQ. V lost 5 bases, J lost 1 base, and 16 bases lay in between. CDR3 nucleotides: TGCGCCAGCAGATCCGACAGTATAAGGTCCTACGAGCAGTACTTC. Its protein is CASRSDSIRSYEQYF. The full variable domain, its missing parts supplied by reference TRBV5-1 and TRBJ2-7, is KAGVTQTPRYLIKTRGQQVTLSCSPISGHRSVSWYQQTPGQGLQFLFEYFSETQRNKGNFPGRFSGRQFSNSRSEMNVSTLELGDSALYLCASRSDSIRSYEQYFGPGTRLTVT.

In DNA, the CDR3 is TGTGCCAGCAGTTTTTCTAGCGGGCCCCCAAATCAGCCCCAGCATTTT. Its protein is CASSFSSGPPNQPQHF. The gene calls are TRBV28 and TRBJ1-5; D unresolved. This CDR3 is built from 16 residues. V was cut by 3 bases and J by 4 bases, with 16 bases left in between. The V gene's germline CDR1 is MDHEN and CDR2 SYDVKM.

The chain recombines TRBV28 with TRBJ2-7, with 9 bases aligning to TRBD1. The germline V gene encodes CDR1 MDHEN and CDR2 SYDVKM. With V trimmed by 3 bases and J by 2 bases, 5 bases remained unmatched. The CDR3 length is 15 residues. The CDR3 sequence is CASSFGDRATYEQYF. The CDR3, as DNA: TGTGCCAGCAGTTTCGGGGACAGGGCGACCTACGAGCAGTACTTC. Together with reference TRBV28 and TRBJ2-7, the CDR3 gives the full variable domain: DVKVTQSSRYLVKRTGEKVFLECVQDMDHENMFWYRQDPGLGLRLIYFSYDVKMKEKGDIPEGYSVSREKKERFSLILESASTNQTSMYLCASSFGDRATYEQYFGPGTRLTVT.

The CDR3 nucleotides read TGTGCCAGCAGCACAGAACAGGGCCCCTACGAGCAGTACTTC. Translation: CASSTEQGPYEQYF. The chain couples TRBV6-5 to TRBJ2-7; D might be TRBD1 (6 bases). V lost 6 bases and J 2 bases, leaving 14 bases between the germline ends. This CDR3 is built from 14 residues. The V gene's germline CDR1 is MNHEY and CDR2 SVGAGI.

This rearrangement joins TRBV2 to TRBJ1-1; a weak D match, TRBD1 (5 bases). The CDR3 extends over 16 amino acids. CDR1 SNHLY and CDR2 FYNNEI come from the germline V gene. Trimming left V 6 bases short and J 4 bases short, with 21 bases between. CDR3 sequence (DNA): TGTGCCAGCAGCGCCAACCCGACAGTCGGGAGCACTGAAGCTTTCTTT. Residues: CASSANPTVGSTEAFF.

The chain is built from TRBV24-1 and TRBJ2-7; perhaps TRBD1 as D (6 bases). The CDR3 length is 13 residues. V was trimmed by 2 bases and J by 3 bases, leaving 7 bases between them. The germline V gene encodes CDR1 KGHDR and CDR2 SFDVKD. The CDR3 region is CATSDSTGYEQYF. CDR3 coding DNA: TGTGCCACCAGTGATTCGACAGGCTACGAGCAGTACTTC.

This clonotype was seen just once. The chain recombines TRBV13 with TRBJ1-2; D is uncertain. The CDR3 contains 14 residues. Trimming cost V 5 bases and J 4 bases, with 14 bases left between them. CDR1 and CDR2 from the germline V gene are PRHDT and FYEKMQ (reference sequence). DNA of the CDR3: TGTGCCAGCAGCACCCCAGCGAGCCCCTATGGCTACACCTTC. Amino acids: CASSTPASPYGYTF. The full variable domain, with the rest looked up from reference TRBV13 and TRBJ1-2, is AAGVIQSPRHLIKEKRETATLKCYPIPRHDTVYWYQQGPGQDPQFLISFYEKMQSDKGSIPDRFSAQQFSDYHSELNMSSLELGDSALYFCASSTPASPYGYTFGSGTRLTVV.

With respect to this clonotype: The germline gene is not matched at one end of the junction; a read error may be the cause. The chain uses TRBV9 and TRBJ2-7, with D possibly being TRBD1 or TRBD2 (5 bases each). The CDR3 totals 14 residues. Germline V gene lookup returns CDR1 SGDLS and CDR2 YYNGEE. CDR3 bases: TGTGTCAGCAGTGCCGGGACGGCCTCCTACGAGCAGTACTTC. Protein: CVSSAGTASYEQYF.

The V and J genes are TRBV27 and TRBJ1-6; possibly TRBD1 for D (5 bases). The V end lost 6 bases, the J end lost 8 bases, and 17 bases lay between the germline ends. Germline assignment: CDR1 MNHEY and CDR2 SMNVEV (reference sequence). CDR3 length: 15 amino acids. The CDR3 here is CASRRTPGPYSPLHF. The CDR3 region has the DNA TGTGCCAGCAGGCGGACACCGGGACCCTATTCACCCCTCCACTTT.

The rearrangement uses TRBV28 and TRBJ1-1; TRBD1 might be the D (5 bases). Trimming removed 7 bases from V and 1 base from J, with 16 bases in between. This CDR3 contains 15 residues. In germline, CDR1 is MDHEN, CDR2 SYDVKM. CDR3 sequence reads: CASNLPLGGNTEAFF. The CDR3 DNA reads TGTGCCAGCAACTTACCCTTGGGGGGGAACACTGAAGCTTTCTTT. The full variable domain, its missing parts supplied by reference TRBV28 and TRBJ1-1, is DVKVTQSSRYLVKRTGEKVFLECVQDMDHENMFWYRQDPGLGLRLIYFSYDVKMKEKGDIPEGYSVSREKKERFSLILESASTNQTSMYLCASNLPLGGNTEAFFGQGTRLTVV.

The chain uses TRBV27 and TRBJ2-7; 8 bases align to TRBD2. V gave up 5 bases and J gave up 5 bases; unmatched junction bases: 8. The CDR3 sequence is 14 residues long. Germline loops: CDR1 MNHEY, CDR2 SMNVEV (reference sequence). For the CDR3, the DNA is TGTGCCAGCAGTATAGTCGGACTAGCCCACGAGCAGTACTTC. It specifies CASSIVGLAHEQYF.

The gene calls are TRBV7-8 and TRBJ2-6; D unresolved. Germline loops: CDR1 SGHVS, CDR2 FQNEAQ. Trimming shortened V by 5 bases and J by 0 bases, and 8 bases separated the two germline ends. CDR3 length: 15 amino acids. The CDR3 protein is CASSLVISGANVLTF. In DNA form, the CDR3 reads TGTGCCAGCAGCCTGGTCATCTCTGGGGCCAACGTCCTGACTTTC.

This chain joins TRBV11-2 and TRBJ2-3; unclear D gene. The V gene lost 4 bases and the J gene lost 3 bases, with 14 bases spanning the gap. The CDR3 covers 15 residues. Germline CDR1 is SGHAT and CDR2 is FQNNGV. In DNA form, the CDR3 reads TGTGCCAGCAGCTCCCTGGGAAGTCGGACAGATACGCAGTATTTT. As protein: CASSSLGSRTDTQYF.